These 27 T cell receptor beta chains originate from one sample sequenced in a study of blood T cells in healthy people across ages. Primers used in a second PCR of roughly 6 to 12 cycles were a sample-barcoded 5' primer and a J-beta primer mix. TCRdb independently ran MiXCR on the 5' RACE reads; one entry per CDR3 protein. The profile covers 1.5 million to 2 million distinct CDR3 sequences, with approximately 50% appearing a single time and 2% to 2.5% taken by the ten largest. Sequencing was done on a sample of blood. Receptors were obtained from a woman between 40 and 50 years old in good health.

This chain connects TRBV6-6 to TRBJ1-5, with D perhaps TRBD1 (5 bases). V was shortened by 7 bases and J by 1 base, with 17 bases between the two germline ends. The CDR3 is 16 amino acids. Germline CDR1 is MNHNY and CDR2 is SVGAGI (reference sequence). The CDR3 reads CASNPQGIGSNQPQHF. CDR3 nucleotide sequence: TGTGCCAGCAATCCTCAGGGAATAGGGAGCAATCAGCCCCAGCATTTT.

Note on this clonotype: A much larger clone differs by one base, so this may be a read error. J is TRBJ2-3 and V is TRBV7-2, with a possible D match to TRBD1 (5 bases). The CDR3 runs 14 residues. From germline, CDR1 is SGHTA and CDR2 FQGNSA. DNA for the CDR3: TGTGCCAGCAGCCTAGACAGCTACACAGGTACGCAGTATTTT. It is translated as CASSLDSYTGTQYF.

The genes are TRBV5-1 and TRBJ2-5; perhaps TRBD2 as D (5 bases). This CDR3 spans 16 amino acids. The germline V gene has CDR1 SGHRS and CDR2 YFSETQ. Trimming removed 3 bases at V and 7 bases at J, with 22 bases between. The CDR3 DNA reads TGCGCCAGCAGCTACGGGGAAGGAGAGGTTAGCCGGACCCAGTACTTC. It yields the protein CASSYGEGEVSRTQYF.

V usage is TRBV9 and J usage is TRBJ2-3; 14 bases fit TRBD2. CDR3 length: 16 residues. Trimming cost V 5 bases and J 0 bases; bases outside gene matches: 2. Germline V gives CDR1 SGDLS, CDR2 YYNGEE. CDR3 coding DNA: TGTGCCAGCAGGGGACTAGCGGGAGCTAGCACAGATACGCAGTATTTT. Translating gives CASRGLAGASTDTQYF.

This chain joins TRBV18 and TRBJ2-7; D may be TRBD2 (6 bases). CDR1 is KGHSH, CDR2 LQKENI, per germline. This CDR3 region has 16 residues. V was pared by 3 bases and J by 4 bases, with 19 bases between. CDR3 DNA sequence: TGTGCCAGCTCACCGCTGAGGGTCGCTAGCGCTTACGAGCAGTACTTC. Translating gives CASSPLRVASAYEQYF. Looking up the rest from reference TRBV18 and TRBJ2-7 gives the full variable domain: NAGVMQNPRHLVRRRGQEARLRCSPMKGHSHVYWYRQLPEEGLKFMVYLQKENIIDESGMPKERFSAEFPKEGPSILRIQQVVRGDSAAYFCASSPLRVASAYEQYFGPGTRLTVT.

The chain uses TRBV29-1 and TRBJ1-5; D may be TRBD1 (6 bases). V shed 6 bases and J shed 4 bases, with 10 bases lying between them. The CDR3 covers 12 residues. CDR1 is SQVTM and CDR2 is ANQGSEA in the germline V gene. The CDR3, as DNA: TGCAGCGTACAGGGAGGGAATCAGCCCCAGCATTTT. Protein: CSVQGGNQPQHF.

In its sample, this clonotype was seen a few times. This sequence joins TRBV20-1 and TRBJ1-4, with D possibly TRBD1 on 5 matching bases. The V gene's germline CDR1 is DFQATT and CDR2 SNEGSKA (reference sequence). Trimming removed 5 bases at V and 6 bases at J, with 19 bases between. The CDR3 sequence is 15 residues long. CDR3 sequence: CSASSAERGDEKLFF. CDR3 nucleotides: TGCAGTGCTTCTTCTGCCGAGAGGGGAGATGAAAAACTGTTTTTT.

This sequence joins TRBV15 and TRBJ2-4; D possibly matches TRBD1 or TRBD2 (5 bases each). Gene TRBJ2-5 matches the end of the DNA better, so the J call may be wrong. The germline V gene has CDR1 LNHNV and CDR2 YYDKDF (reference sequence). This CDR3 has 17 amino acids. As DNA, the CDR3 is TGTGCCACCAGCAGAGATCCTGGGGCGACGGGGTTCGGGACCCAGTACTTC. This encodes CATSRDPGATGFGTQYF.

The rearrangement joins TRBV5-1 to TRBJ2-7; TRBD1 is a possible D gene (5 bases). The J call could be wrong; TRBJ2-5 is a better fit for the DNA end. CDR1 SGHRS and CDR2 YFSETQ come from the germline V gene. This CDR3 region has 15 residues. The CDR3 bases are TGCGCCAGCAGCTTGGTTCCGGCGAAGGGGGAGACCCAGTACTTC. Its protein is CASSLVPAKGETQYF.

The chain uses TRBV2 and TRBJ2-1; 7 bases line up with TRBD1. V shed 6 bases, J shed 5 bases, and the junction held 19 bases outside the gene matches. CDR3 size: 18 residues. Germline CDR1 reads SNHLY; CDR2 reads FYNNEI. DNA for the CDR3: TGTGCCAGCAGAGCGAAGCTTTTGGTGGGACAGAAACACAATGAGCAGTTCTTC. Translation: CASRAKLLVGQKHNEQFF.

V gene TRBV19 combines with J gene TRBJ2-4, with 9 bases identical to TRBD1. The closer fit of TRBJ2-7 to the DNA end suggests the J call may be wrong. Looked up from germline, CDR1 is LNHDA and CDR2 is SQIVND (reference sequence). The CDR3 has 14 residues. CDR3 in amino acids: CASRTGQGRDEQYF. The CDR3 DNA follows: TGTGCCAGTAGGACAGGACAGGGGAGGGACGAGCAGTACTTC.

The chain couples TRBV10-3 to TRBJ2-3; 8 nucleotides line up with TRBD1. Germline CDR1 reads ENHRY; CDR2 reads SYGVKD. This CDR3 contains 15 residues. V was pared by 6 bases and J by 2 bases, with 7 bases of the junction left unmatched. The CDR3 nucleotides are TGTGCCATCAGGACCGGGACAGGATACACAGATACGCAGTATTTT. Its translation: CAIRTGTGYTDTQYF.

The chain recombines TRBV7-6 with TRBJ2-5; D uncertain. Germline CDR1 and CDR2: SGHVS and FNYEAQ. This CDR3 has 13 amino acids. V lost 3 bases, J lost 4 bases, and 9 bases lay in between. The CDR3 sequence is CASSFQRSETQYF. The CDR3 DNA reads TGTGCCAGCAGCTTCCAGCGTTCAGAGACCCAGTACTTC. Complete variable domain (other parts from reference TRBV7-6 and TRBJ2-5): GAGVSQSPRYKVTKRGQDVALRCDPISGHVSLYWYRQALGQGPEFLTYFNYEAQQDKSGLPNDRFSAERPEGSISTLTIQRTEQRDSAMYRCASSFQRSETQYFGPGTRLLVL.

This chain joins TRBV29-1 and TRBJ1-1, with TRBD1 matching 8 bases. Losses at the gene ends were 7 bases for V and 4 bases for J; bases not matched to a gene: 8. This CDR3 region has 13 residues. Germline loops: CDR1 SQVTM, CDR2 ANQGSEA. The CDR3 coding sequence is TGCAGCGCAGACGGACAGGGTATCACTGAAGCTTTCTTT. Its translation: CSADGQGITEAFF.

This clonotype was observed a single time. CDR3 coding DNA: TGTGCCAGCAGTGCATTGGACGCCGCGGGCTACACCTTC. Translating it yields CASSALDAAGYTF. This sequence joins TRBV6-1 and TRBJ1-2, with D unclear. The CDR3 extends over 13 amino acids. The germline CDR1 and CDR2 sequences are MNHNS and SASEGT. V was clipped by 4 bases and J by 8 bases, with 14 bases between them.

This clonotype was recorded a few times. V usage is TRBV6-2 or TRBV6-3 and J usage is TRBJ1-2, with D uncertain. Per the germline V gene, CDR1 is MNHEY and CDR2 is SVGEGT. The CDR3 consists of 12 residues. The V and J ends lost 3 bases and 10 bases respectively, with 12 bases between them. CDR3 in DNA: TGTGCCAGCAGTTATGGGGATCCGCACTACACCTTC. Translation gives CASSYGDPHYTF.

This chain connects TRBV6-6 to TRBJ2-1; TRBD2 matches at 11 bases. This CDR3 contains 17 residues. Germline lookup yields CDR1 MNHNY and CDR2 SVGAGI (reference sequence). V shed 4 bases and J 2 bases; nucleotides not matched to a gene: 7. Written as DNA, the CDR3 is TGTGCCAGCAGTTCCCGGACTAGCGGGCGAGCCTACAATGAGCAGTTCTTC. This gives the protein CASSSRTSGRAYNEQFF.

This clonotype has a handful of counts. The genes are TRBV2 and TRBJ2-1; D might be TRBD2 (5 bases). The CDR3 runs to 12 residues. Trimming cost V 7 bases and J 9 bases, with 13 bases left between them. Germline loops: CDR1 SNHLY, CDR2 FYNNEI. The CDR3, as DNA: TGTGCCAGCACGGGATATACATTTGAGCAGTTCTTC. It specifies CASTGYTFEQFF.

The V call is TRBV14, the J call TRBJ2-5; 8 bases fit TRBD2. Germline V gives CDR1 SGHDN, CDR2 FVKESK. With 1 base clipped from V and 5 bases from J, the junction kept 6 bases outside the gene matches. The CDR3 extends over 15 amino acids. The CDR3 nucleotides are TGTGCCAGCAGCCAAGGGAGCGGGGGAATGGAGACCCAGTACTTC. This gives the protein CASSQGSGGMETQYF.

This chain connects TRBV12-3 or TRBV12-4 to TRBJ2-3, with 9 bases identical to TRBD2. There are 16 residues in the CDR3. V was pared by 1 base and J by 3 bases, with 5 bases of the junction left unmatched. CDR3 coding DNA: TGTGCCAGCAGTTTAGGGGCGGGGGGGCAGACAGATACGCAGTATTTT. Its translation: CASSLGAGGQTDTQYF.

This sequence joins TRBV19 and TRBJ1-2, with D possibly TRBD1 on 6 matching bases. CDR1 LNHDA and CDR2 SQIVND come from the germline V gene (reference sequence). Deletions cut 7 bases from V and 2 bases from J, with 17 bases between. The CDR3 sequence is 15 residues long. The DNA of the CDR3 is TGTGCCAGTAATCCCCCGACTACAGGGAACTATGGCTACACCTTC. Protein product: CASNPPTTGNYGYTF.

This chain uses TRBV10-3 with TRBJ1-1; no firm D call. V lost 3 bases and J lost 11, with 16 bases in between. Per the germline V gene, CDR1 is ENHRY and CDR2 is SYGVKD. The CDR3 extends over 13 amino acids. CDR3 amino acids: CAISDQATLGAFF. CDR3 in DNA: TGTGCCATCAGTGACCAGGCAACACTTGGGGCTTTCTTT.

This chain links TRBV6-8 with TRBJ2-1; D is ambiguous. Trimming pared 2 bases from V and 8 bases from J, leaving 13 bases between. CDR3 length: 14 residues. In germline, CDR1 is MNHGY, CDR2 SAAAGT. The CDR3 loop reads CASSYLLEFDEQFF. CDR3 in DNA: TGTGCCAGCAGTTACCTTCTGGAGTTCGATGAGCAGTTCTTC.

Points on this clonotype: Germline and junction disagree at one end, which may indicate a read error. The chain couples TRBV7-2 to TRBJ1-6, with a weak D call TRBD1 (5 bases). The CDR3 is 15 residues long. The V gene's germline CDR1 is SGHTA and CDR2 FQGNSA. CDR3 nucleotides: TGTGCCAGCGGCTTACTGGGGCTGTATAATTCACCCCTCCACTTT. Protein product: CASGLLGLYNSPLHF.

This clonotype was seen a few times. The rearrangement uses TRBV28 and TRBJ2-1, with 8 bases aligning to TRBD2. From germline, CDR1 is MDHEN and CDR2 SYDVKM. The CDR3 has 16 residues. Trimming cost V 2 bases and J 6 bases; bases outside gene matches: 9. In nucleotides, the CDR3 is TGTGCCAGCAGTTTACCCCGGGGAGCGGGGGCCAATGAGCAGTTCTTC. Translation: CASSLPRGAGANEQFF. Together with reference TRBV28 and TRBJ2-1, the CDR3 gives the full variable domain: DVKVTQSSRYLVKRTGEKVFLECVQDMDHENMFWYRQDPGLGLRLIYFSYDVKMKEKGDIPEGYSVSREKKERFSLILESASTNQTSMYLCASSLPRGAGANEQFFGPGTRLTVL.

The chain has TRBV4-2 and TRBJ2-6; D is uncertain. The V end lost 3 bases, the J end lost 0 bases, and 9 bases lay between the germline ends. Germline V gene lookup returns CDR1 LGHNA and CDR2 YNFKEQ. The CDR3 loop spans 16 amino acids. The CDR3 region has the DNA TGTGCCAGCAGCCATTCCGCAGGCTCTGGGGCCAACGTCCTGACTTTC. Translated, it gives CASSHSAGSGANVLTF.

A few counts support this clonotype. This may be a read error, as it is one base from a much larger clone. The chain uses TRBV5-1 and TRBJ1-2, with 9 positions matching TRBD1. V was pared by 4 bases and J by 4 bases, with 2 bases of the junction left unmatched. This CDR3 contains 13 residues. The germline gives CDR1 SGHRS, CDR2 YFSETQ. In nucleotides, the CDR3 is TGCGCCAGCAGCATGGACAGGGGCTATGGCTACACCTTC. Protein sequence: CASSMDRGYGYTF.